This T cell receptor (beta chain) is from a study of T cells expressing NK-cell markers. TCRdb re-called the 5' RACE reads and catalogs CDR3 proteins one per entry, DNA excluded. The repertoire table contains roughly 390,000 distinct CDR3 sequences. Germline CDR1 is SGHRS and CDR2 is YFSETQ. The CDR3 has 14 amino acids. J is TRBJ2-1 and V is TRBV5-1; as DNA is missing, the TRBD2 call by TCRdb cannot be tested. The TCR was taken from a woman in her forties or fifties in good health. The material sequenced was blood T cells: a sorted CD56 or NKG2C T cell subset, CD4+ or CD8+ T cells, or bulk PBMC T cells (not recorded which). CDR3 sequence: CASSLFTRRSEQFF.